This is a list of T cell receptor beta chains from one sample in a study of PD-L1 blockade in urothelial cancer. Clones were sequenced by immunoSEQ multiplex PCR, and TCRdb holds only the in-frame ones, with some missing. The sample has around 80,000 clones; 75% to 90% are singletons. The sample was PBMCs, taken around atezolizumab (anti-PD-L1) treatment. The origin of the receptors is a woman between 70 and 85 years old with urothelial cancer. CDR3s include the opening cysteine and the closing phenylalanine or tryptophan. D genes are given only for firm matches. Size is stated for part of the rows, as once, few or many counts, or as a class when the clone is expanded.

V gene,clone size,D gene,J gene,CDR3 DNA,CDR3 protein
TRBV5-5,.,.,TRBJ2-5,TGTGCCAGCAGCACACAAACAGGTTACCAAGAGACCCAGTACTTC,CASSTQTGYQETQYF
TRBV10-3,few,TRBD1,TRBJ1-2,TGTGCCATCAGGAGACAGGGGGCGAACTATGGCTACACCTTC,CAIRRQGANYGYTF
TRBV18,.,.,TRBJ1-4,TGTGCCAGCTCCCATGCCGGGGCAACTAATGAAAAACTGTTTTTT,CASSHAGATNEKLFF
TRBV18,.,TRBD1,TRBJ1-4,TGTGCCAGCTCACCCTACTCTACAGGGGGAGGAGAAAAACTGTTTTTT,CASSPYSTGGGEKLFF
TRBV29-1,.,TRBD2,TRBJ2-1,TGCAGCGCCCGGATTCCGGGACTACGGAATGAGCAGTTCTTC,CSARIPGLRNEQFF
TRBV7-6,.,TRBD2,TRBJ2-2,TGTGCCAGCAGCTTACCCGGGACTACCCTTACCACCGGGGAGCTGTTTTTT,CASSLPGTTLTTGELFF
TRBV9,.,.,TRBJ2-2,TGTGCCAGCAGCGTTTCAACGGGGTTATCGAACACCGGGGAGCTGTTTTTT,CASSVSTGLSNTGELFF
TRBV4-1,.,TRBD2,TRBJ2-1,TGCGCCAGCAGCCAAGGGATCGGGGAGGGCCTAGGAGAGCAGTTCTTC,CASSQGIGEGLGEQFF
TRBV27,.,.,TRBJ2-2,TGTGCCAGCAGTTTGGGGCCAAACACCGGGGAGCTGTTTTTT,CASSLGPNTGELFF
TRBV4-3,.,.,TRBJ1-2,TGCGCCAGCAGCCAAACAGGGAACTATGGCTACACCTTC,CASSQTGNYGYTF
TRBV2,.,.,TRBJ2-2,TGTGCCACCCGTTGGGCTAAGCACACCGGGGAGCTGTTTTTT,CATRWAKHTGELFF
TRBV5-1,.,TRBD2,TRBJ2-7,TGCGCCAGCAGCTTAACTAGCGGGTCCGCCTACGAGCAGTACTTC,CASSLTSGSAYEQYF
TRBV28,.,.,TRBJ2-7,TGTGCCAGCAGTTTTCCGCTCCGTCAGGGTGCCTTCAGCGAGCAGTACTTC,CASSFPLRQGAFSEQYF